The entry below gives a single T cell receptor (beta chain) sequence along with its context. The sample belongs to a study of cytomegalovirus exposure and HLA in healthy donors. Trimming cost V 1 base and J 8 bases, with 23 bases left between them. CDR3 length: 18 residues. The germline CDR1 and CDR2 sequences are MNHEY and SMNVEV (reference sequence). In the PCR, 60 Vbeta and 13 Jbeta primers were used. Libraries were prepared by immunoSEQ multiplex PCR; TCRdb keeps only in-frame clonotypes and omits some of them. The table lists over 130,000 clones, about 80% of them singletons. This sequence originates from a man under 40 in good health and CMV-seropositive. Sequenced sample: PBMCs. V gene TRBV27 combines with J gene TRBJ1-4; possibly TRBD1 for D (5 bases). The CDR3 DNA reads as TGTGCCAGCAGTTTATATATTGGGGGGGTCAGCGGGGGAGAAAAACTGTTTTTT. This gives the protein CASSLYIGGVSGGEKLFF.